A selection of T cell receptor beta chains follows, all from one sample in a study of cytomegalovirus exposure and HLA in healthy donors. Assay: immunoSEQ multiplex PCR; the TCRdb copy retains only in-frame clones and omits some. The data hold tens of thousands of clones, with about 76% observed a single time. Material: PBMCs. The receptors come from a man over 45 in good health and CMV-seronegative. Each CDR3 is given with its conserved first and last residue.

V: TRBV6-6; J: TRBJ2-7; CDR3: CASSYSISEQYF
V: TRBV28; J: TRBJ1-1; CDR3: CASSLIGNTEAFF
V: TRBV9; J: TRBJ2-3; CDR3: CASSVGPWTPPDTQYF
V: TRBV2; J: TRBJ1-2; CDR3: CASTTRWGGRGYTF
V: TRBV5-6; J: TRBJ2-4; CDR3: CASSPTGTSGAKNIQYF
V: TRBV19; J: TRBJ1-1; CDR3: CASSIDRSPNTEAFF
V: TRBV2; J: TRBJ2-7; CDR3: CASTEGGASYEQYF
V: TRBV5-6; J: TRBJ1-3; CDR3: CASSPTAGGGYTIYF
V: TRBV28; J: TRBJ2-7; CDR3: CASSRLLREQYF
V: TRBV25-1; J: TRBJ2-5; CDR3: CASSATSGGVETQYF
V: TRBV19; J: TRBJ2-7; CDR3: CASSIEAVSSYEQYF
V: TRBV5-1; J: TRBJ1-1; CDR3: CASGGLGMNTEAFF
V: TRBV15; J: TRBJ2-2; CDR3: CATSEGGRNGELFF
V: TRBV21-1; J: TRBJ2-3; CDR3: CASSGWEGGTDTQYF
V: TRBV6-5; J: TRBJ2-7; CDR3: CASSYSQRGVRLEQYF
V: TRBV4-1; J: TRBJ1-1; CDR3: CASSQRGQMNTEAFF
V: TRBV27; J: TRBJ1-6; CDR3: CASSLNTPSYNSPLHF
V: TRBV29-1; J: TRBJ1-2; CDR3: CSVEGAQAVGYGYTF
V: TRBV5-1; J: TRBJ2-5; CDR3: CASSLGQGSTETQYF
V: TRBV30; J: TRBJ1-5; CDR3: CAWSVNRGLRSNQPQHF
V: TRBV5-1; J: TRBJ1-1; CDR3: CASSSTGPNTEAFF
V: TRBV15; J: TRBJ1-5; CDR3: CATSPRMTGQPQHF
V: TRBV9; J: TRBJ1-6; CDR3: CASSVGPRASNNSPLHF
V: TRBV5-1; J: TRBJ2-1; CDR3: CASSSPITGDLSYNEQFF
V: TRBV5-1; J: TRBJ1-6; CDR3: CASSLAGTDNSPLHF
V: TRBV19; J: TRBJ2-7; CDR3: CATATGTYEQYF
V: TRBV6-1; J: TRBJ1-1; CDR3: CASSPVGTEAFF
V: TRBV7-2; J: TRBJ2-1; CDR3: CASSGRGSQYNEQFF
V: TRBV7-9; J: TRBJ2-7; CDR3: CSSSLPPGYDEQYF
V: TRBV5-1; J: TRBJ2-1; CDR3: CASSPTGTSGNEQFF
V: TRBV27; J: TRBJ2-7; CDR3: CASSLTSGVPHEQYF
V: TRBV10-2; J: TRBJ2-7; CDR3: CASTLKGQGYEQYF
V: TRBV5-6; J: TRBJ1-5; CDR3: CASSLGAGTNNQPQHF
V: TRBV7-3; J: TRBJ2-1; CDR3: CASSLTGTSGSYNEQFF
V: TRBV7-6; J: TRBJ2-1; CDR3: CASSPVRGQGSDEQFF
V: TRBV29-1; J: TRBJ1-4; CDR3: CSVEDAREKLFF
V: TRBV30; J: TRBJ2-7; CDR3: CAWTLESSGQYF
V: TRBV11-3; J: TRBJ1-1; CDR3: CASSSDPGANTEAFF
V: TRBV25-1; J: TRBJ2-7; CDR3: CASSEGPPSSYEQYF